The 9 T cell receptor beta chains below come from one sample, sequenced in a study of vaccination and CD4 T cells after COVID-19. Treatment given: 10-day PBMC culture with coronavirus spike peptide pools or control peptides (ViraFEST assay). What these receptors recognize is not known. Cultured CD4+ T cell DNA was sequenced using the Oncomine TCR Beta short-read assay. TCRdb re-analysed the PCR reads in MiXCR, keeping a single row per CDR3 protein. Of roughly 14,000 distinct CDR3 sequences listed, roughly two fifths are singletons. The specimen was cultured CD4+ T cells from blood. These receptor sequences come from a human donor with COVID-19.

This clonotype was seen more than once but under ten times. V and J are TRBV27 and TRBJ1-1; tentatively, D is TRBD1 (5 bases). Trimming shortened V by 2 bases and J by 8 bases, and 18 bases separated the two germline ends. CDR1 and CDR2 from the germline V gene are MNHEY and SMNVEV (reference sequence). The CDR3 is 15 residues long. CDR3 loop: CASSLKASRGVEAFF. The DNA for the CDR3 is TGTGCCAGCAGTTTAAAGGCATCCCGGGGCGTCGAAGCTTTCTTT.

This clonotype was detected a few times. The rearrangement uses TRBV5-6 and TRBJ1-2; the D gene is possibly TRBD1 (5 bases). Germline assignment: CDR1 SGHDT and CDR2 YYEEEE. This CDR3 has 15 amino acids. V gave up 3 bases and J gave up 6 bases, with 18 bases separating them. The DNA for the CDR3 is TGTGCCAGCAGCTGGGGGTCCAGGGTTATCGATGGCTACACCTTC. It translates to CASSWGSRVIDGYTF.

This clonotype was counted a single time. The gene calls are TRBV6-2 or TRBV6-3 and TRBJ1-5, with D maybe TRBD1 (5 bases). The CDR3 runs 15 residues. Trimming removed 6 bases at V and 5 bases at J, with 17 bases between. Germline V gene lookup returns CDR1 MNHEY and CDR2 SVGEGT. The CDR3 DNA is TGTGCCAGCAGCCCCAGGGTCTCGAGTTATCAGCCCCAGCATTTT. Its protein is CASSPRVSSYQPQHF.

This clonotype came up a few times. This chain joins TRBV6-1 and TRBJ1-1, with a possible D match to TRBD1 (6 bases). The CDR3 contains 12 residues. Trimming took 7 bases from V and 11 from J, leaving 17 bases between them. Germline V CDR1 and CDR2: MNHNS, SASEGT. This CDR3 is CASTLVRGFAFF. As DNA, the CDR3 is TGTGCCAGCACCTTGGTCAGGGGTTTTGCTTTCTTT.

V is TRBV6-1 and J is TRBJ2-7; a possible D gene is TRBD1 (5 bases). Germline CDR1 MNHNS, CDR2 SASEGT. The CDR3 runs to 15 residues. V was cut by 7 bases and J by 2 bases, with 18 bases left in between. The CDR3 loop is CASTLGPQAAYEQYF. DNA for the CDR3: TGTGCCAGCACCCTGGGGCCCCAGGCCGCCTACGAGCAGTACTTC.

The V gene is TRBV6-1, the J gene TRBJ2-7, with D perhaps assigned TRBD1 or TRBD2 (5 bases each). V shed 8 bases and J shed 0 bases, with 17 bases lying between them. Germline loops: CDR1 MNHNS, CDR2 SASEGT. The CDR3 is 15 amino acids. In nucleotides, the CDR3 is TGTGCCAGCTTTGCCCAGGAGAGGGGCTCCTACGAGCAGTACTTC. This sequence encodes CASFAQERGSYEQYF.

Only a few counts were recorded for this clonotype. This chain joins TRBV6-4 and TRBJ2-3; D unresolved. This CDR3 comprises 15 residues. Per the germline V gene, CDR1 is MRHNA and CDR2 is SNTAGT. Deletions cut 0 bases from V and 4 bases from J, with 11 bases between. The CDR3 here is CASSDSGFRADTQYF. The CDR3 DNA reads as TGTGCCAGCAGTGACTCCGGGTTTAGGGCAGATACGCAGTATTTT.

This clonotype was seen a handful of times. The chain is built from TRBV7-2 and TRBJ1-5; 7 positions agree with TRBD1. In germline, CDR1 is SGHTA, CDR2 FQGNSA. The CDR3 consists of 14 residues. V shed 4 bases, J shed 1 base, and the junction held 1 base outside the gene matches. The CDR3 DNA sequence: TGTGCCAGCAGCTCAGGGGGAAGCAATCAGCCCCAGCATTTT. The encoded protein is CASSSGGSNQPQHF. The full variable domain, its missing parts supplied by reference TRBV7-2 and TRBJ1-5, is GAGVSQSPSNKVTEKGKDVELRCDPISGHTALYWYRQSLGQGLEFLIYFQGNSAPDKSGLPSDRFSAERTGGSVSTLTIQRTQQEDSAVYLCASSSGGSNQPQHFGDGTRLSIL.

J is TRBJ1-2 and V is TRBV5-4; the match to TRBD1 covers 10 bases. The V gene end was trimmed by 3 bases and the J gene end by 6 bases; junction bases not matched to a gene: 2. This CDR3 is built from 13 residues. Per germline, CDR1 SGHNT and CDR2 YYREEE (reference sequence). The CDR3: CASSWDRGDGYTF. The CDR3 nucleotides read TGTGCCAGCAGCTGGGACAGGGGCGATGGCTACACCTTC.